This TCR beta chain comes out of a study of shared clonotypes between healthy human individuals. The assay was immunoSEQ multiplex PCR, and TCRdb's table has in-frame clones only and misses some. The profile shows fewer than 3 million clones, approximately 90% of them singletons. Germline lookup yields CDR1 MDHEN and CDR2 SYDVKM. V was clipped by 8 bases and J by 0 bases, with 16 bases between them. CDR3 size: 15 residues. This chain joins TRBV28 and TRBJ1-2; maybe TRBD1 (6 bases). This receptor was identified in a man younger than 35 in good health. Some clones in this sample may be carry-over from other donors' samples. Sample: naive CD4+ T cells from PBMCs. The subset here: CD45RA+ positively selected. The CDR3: CASLRTVAANYGYTF. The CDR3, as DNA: TGTGCCAGCCTTCGGACAGTGGCAGCTAACTATGGCTACACCTTC.